The 3 T cell receptor beta chains given below trace back to one sample, sequenced in a study of shared clonotypes between healthy human individuals. The protocol was immunoSEQ multiplex PCR, while the TCRdb copy is restricted to in-frame clones and leaves out a portion. The sample has 2 million to 2.5 million clones; approximately 93% are singletons. The source material was naive CD4+ T cells from PBMCs. Subset described: CD45RA+ positively selected. The receptors here all came from a man aged 18 to 35 in good health. Some clones in this sample may be carry-over from other donors' samples.

The genes are TRBV29-1 and TRBJ2-3; D is perhaps TRBD1 (6 bases). The CDR3 is 14 amino acids. The germline CDR1 and CDR2 sequences are SQVTM and ANQGSEA. Trimming stripped 7 bases from V and 2 bases from J, with 16 bases between. CDR3 amino acids: CSGQQGSATDTQYF. The CDR3, as DNA: TGCAGCGGACAACAGGGTAGCGCCACAGATACGCAGTATTTT.

This rearrangement joins TRBV27 to TRBJ2-1; perhaps TRBD2 as D (7 bases). The V end lost 6 bases, the J end lost 0 bases, and 18 bases lay between the germline ends. CDR3 length equals 17 residues. Per germline, CDR1 MNHEY and CDR2 SMNVEV (reference sequence). The CDR3 DNA reads as TGTGCCAGCAGACCAACAGGGCCGGGGGGCTCCTACAATGAGCAGTTCTTC. Translation gives CASRPTGPGGSYNEQFF.

About this clone: Other nucleotide sequences in the sample specify the same CDR3. The chain uses TRBV2 and TRBJ2-5; 7 bases map to TRBD2. V was pared by 3 bases and J by 5 bases, with 0 bases of the junction left unmatched. The length of the CDR3 is 12 residues. Germline loops: CDR1 SNHLY, CDR2 FYNNEI. The CDR3 protein is CASSEGGETQYF. For the CDR3, the DNA is TGTGCCAGCAGTGAGGGAGGGGAGACCCAGTACTTC.